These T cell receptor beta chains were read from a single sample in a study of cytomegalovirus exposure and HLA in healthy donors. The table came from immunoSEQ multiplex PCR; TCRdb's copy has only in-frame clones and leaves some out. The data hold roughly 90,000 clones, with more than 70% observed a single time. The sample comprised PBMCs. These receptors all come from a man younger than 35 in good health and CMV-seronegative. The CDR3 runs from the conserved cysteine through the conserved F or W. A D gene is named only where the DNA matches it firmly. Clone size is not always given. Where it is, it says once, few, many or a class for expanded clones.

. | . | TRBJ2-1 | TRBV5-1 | CASSPTPQWSSYNEQFF | TGCGCCAGCAGCCCTACACCGCAATGGAGCTCCTACAATGAGCAGTTCTTC
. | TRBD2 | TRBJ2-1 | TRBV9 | CASSPTDGGGHNEQFF | TGTGCCAGCAGCCCTACCGACGGCGGGGGGCACAATGAGCAGTTCTTC
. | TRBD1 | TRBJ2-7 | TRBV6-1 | CASSADREITYEQYF | TGTGCCAGCAGCGCTGACAGGGAAATCACCTACGAGCAGTACTTC
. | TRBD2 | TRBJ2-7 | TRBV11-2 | CASSLYSGGPYEQYF | TGTGCCAGCAGCTTATATAGCGGGGGGCCCTACGAGCAGTACTTC
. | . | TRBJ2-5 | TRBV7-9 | CSSSLTDYKETQYF | TGTTCCAGCAGCTTAACGGACTATAAAGAGACCCAGTACTTC
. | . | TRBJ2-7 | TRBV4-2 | CASSPRYSTYEQYF | TGTGCCAGCAGCCCTCGATACTCTACCTACGAGCAGTACTTC
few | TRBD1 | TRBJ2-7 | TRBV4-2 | CASSPTGISSYEQYF | TGTGCCAGCAGCCCGACAGGGATCAGCTCCTACGAGCAGTACTTC
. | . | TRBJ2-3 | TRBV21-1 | CASSTLPLAGGTDTQYF | TGTGCCAGCAGCACCCTCCCACTAGCGGGGGGGACAGATACGCAGTATTTT
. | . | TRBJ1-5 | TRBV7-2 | CASSPSSNQPQHF | TGTGCCAGCAGCCCGTCGAGCAATCAGCCCCAGCATTTT
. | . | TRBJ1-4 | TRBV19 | CASSISGEGEKLFF | TGTGCCAGTAGTATTTCGGGGGAAGGGGAAAAACTGTTTTTT
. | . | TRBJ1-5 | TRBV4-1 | CASSQEGPWGQPQHF | TGCGCCAGCAGCCAAGAGGGGCCCTGGGGTCAGCCCCAGCATTTT
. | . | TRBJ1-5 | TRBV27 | CASSLSIEGRGNQPQHF | TGTGCCAGCAGTTTATCGATCGAGGGAAGGGGCAATCAGCCCCAGCATTTT
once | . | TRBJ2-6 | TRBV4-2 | CASSRSGANVLTF | TGTGCCAGCAGTCGCTCTGGGGCCAACGTCCTGACTTTC
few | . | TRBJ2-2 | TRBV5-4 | CASSPTTYTGELFF | TGTGCCAGCAGCCCCACTACATACACCGGGGAGCTGTTTTTT
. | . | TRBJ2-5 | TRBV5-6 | CASSSGPRAQVLRETQYF | TGTGCCAGCAGCTCCGGTCCGCGGGCCCAGGTCCTCCGGGAGACCCAGTACTTC
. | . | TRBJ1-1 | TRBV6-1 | CASSGTPLNTEAFF | TGTGCCAGCAGTGGTACACCCCTGAACACTGAAGCTTTCTTT
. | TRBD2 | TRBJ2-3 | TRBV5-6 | CASSRGLAGTDTQYF | TGTGCCAGCAGCCGAGGACTAGCGGGCACAGATACGCAGTATTTT
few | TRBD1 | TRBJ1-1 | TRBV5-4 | CASSLGGQEALNTEAFF | TGTGCCAGCAGCTTGGGGGGACAGGAGGCCTTGAACACTGAAGCTTTCTTT
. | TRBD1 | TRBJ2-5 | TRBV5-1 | CASSSSGGQETQYF | TGCGCCAGCAGCTCTTCAGGGGGCCAAGAGACCCAGTACTTC
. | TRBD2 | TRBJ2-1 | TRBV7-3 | CASSSTSGVQNEQFF | TGTGCCAGCAGCTCGACTAGCGGGGTCCAGAATGAGCAGTTCTTC
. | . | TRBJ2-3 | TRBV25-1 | CASSLGDSATQYF | TGTGCCAGCAGCCTCGGGGATAGCGCGACGCAGTATTTT
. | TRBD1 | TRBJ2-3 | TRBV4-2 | CASSSLGQVTDTQYF | TGTGCCAGCAGCAGTCTGGGACAGGTAACAGATACGCAGTATTTT
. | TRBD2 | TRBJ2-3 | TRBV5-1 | CASSSFAGGMSTDTQYF | TGCGCCAGCAGCTCTTTCGCGGGGGGCATGAGCACAGATACGCAGTATTTT
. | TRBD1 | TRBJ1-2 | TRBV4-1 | CASSQGGQDRWGYTF | TGCGCCAGCAGCCAAGGTGGACAGGACCGGTGGGGCTACACCTTC
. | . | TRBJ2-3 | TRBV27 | CASSLEQRAYTDTQYF | TGTGCCAGCAGTTTAGAACAGCGGGCATACACAGATACGCAGTATTTT
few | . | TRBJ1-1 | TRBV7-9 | CASSIDTNTEAFF | TGTGCCAGCAGCATAGACACGAACACTGAAGCTTTCTTT
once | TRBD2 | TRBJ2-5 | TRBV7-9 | CASSLGLAGGLAETQYF | TGTGCCAGCAGCTTAGGGCTAGCGGGGGGTCTGGCTGAGACCCAGTACTTC
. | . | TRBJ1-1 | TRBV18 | CASSPGPGLEAFF | TGTGCCAGCTCACCAGGCCCAGGTCTTGAAGCTTTCTTT
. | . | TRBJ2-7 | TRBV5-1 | CASSLAYDRMPGEQYF | TGCGCCAGCAGCTTGGCCTATGACAGGATGCCGGGCGAGCAGTACTTC
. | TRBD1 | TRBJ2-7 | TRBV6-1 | CASTPGTGPNEQYF | TGTGCCAGCACTCCCGGGACAGGCCCCAACGAGCAGTACTTC
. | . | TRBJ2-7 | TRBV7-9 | CASSLEGVISYEQYF | TGTGCCAGCAGCTTAGAGGGGGTTATCTCCTACGAGCAGTACTTC
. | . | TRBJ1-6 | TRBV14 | CASSQGTANSPLHF | TGTGCCAGCAGCCAAGGGACAGCTAATTCACCCCTCCACTTT
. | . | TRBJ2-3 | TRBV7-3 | CASSFRSSSTDTQYF | TGTGCCAGCAGCTTTCGTTCTTCTAGCACAGATACGCAGTATTTT